The present T cell receptor beta chain was sequenced within a study of T cell responses to AZD1222 COVID-19 vaccine (dated by TCRdb to about 2021). Looking at the study overall: AZD1222 recipients whose second dose came at about 4 weeks and those whose second dose came at about 12 weeks were combined into one group, since spike-specific TCR depth and breadth did not differ between the two schedules. A total of around 240 trial participants underwent TCR sequencing, of whom 207 had received two doses of AZD1222 and approximately 25 had received two doses of the MenACWY control vaccine. Trial participants were enrolled into age subgroups of 18-55, 56-69 and 70-plus years, which contained roughly 150, 30 and 60 TCR-sequenced participants, respectively.

The meaning of the sample's time point label: baseline before first vaccination. Vaccinee samples came from UK trials COV001 and COV002, including a single-blind randomized controlled phase 2/3 trial of AZD1222 (ChAdOx1 nCoV-19) in healthy adults. For TCRbeta chain sequencing, PBMC samples were collected from trial participants at day 0 and at day 28 after the second dose. The CDR3 holds 14 amino acids from the cysteine to the phenylalanine. The sequence is cut down to CDR3 DNA, 42 bases in frame from base 1. V has 5 bases trimmed and J has 7 bases trimmed; junction bases matching no gene number 8. From a lookup of the germline V gene (reference sequence), CDR1 and CDR2 are SEHNR and FQNEAQ. With respect to this clone: It lacks a known antigen. The input lacks base qualities; no much larger clone sits a single base away.

The paper as a whole reports these results and caveats: Conclusions about previously exposed vaccinees are limited, since just six AZD1222 recipients were seropositive for SARS-CoV-2 at baseline. Reportedly, close to half of the unique spike-specific TCRs recognized epitopes lying outside the regions that are mutated in the B.1.351 and B.1.1.7 variants. The whole spike protein was spanned by vaccine-associated CD4 TCRs, and dominant responses were seen in regions 160-218 and 743-854. Because no day 14 peak-response samples were available, the repertoires could be characterized only after the peak T cell response. Most participants were white British and females outnumbered males, and the authors suggested that clonal diversity may have been underestimated. After two AZD1222 doses, both the breadth and the depth of spike-specific TCRs were significantly higher than at day 0 and than in MenACWY recipients. The 56-69-year group was small, and its depth increase did not reach significance, likely because of low power.

The CDR3 regions of human TCRbeta chains were analyzed by immunosequencing. Regarding the original processing steps: TCRs in the repertoires were matched against a reference library of SARS-CoV-2-specific TCRs that had been generated with the MIRA antigen-specificity platform. Breadth was defined as the fraction of unique TCRs that were SARS-CoV-2-associated. Depth was defined as the fraction of total T cells that were SARS-CoV-2-associated. Using the MIRA data, each spike-specific TCR was mapped to the spike region that the TCR reacts to and placed in a CD4 or CD8 class. Log10-transformed breadth and depth values were compared by one-way ANOVA with Sidak's multiple comparisons tests. TCRdb took this table from immuneACCESS and kept in-frame rearrangements with V and J called. Such tables lack part of the clones; where checked against another copy, unresolved V genes explain under half of the gap, and the rest is unexplained. V, J and clone size are taken as reported in that table, and D and trimming were inferred from the DNA itself. The sample table records about 120,000 clones; over 85% of these occur just once. Together, the top ten hold around 8.6% of the sample.

This receptor chain uses TRBV7-9 and TRBJ1-2, and 9 junction bases match TRBD1. Sequencing used peripheral blood, obtained on day 0 of AZD1222 vaccination. This clonotype was obtained from an adult in good health. The CDR3 reads as follows: CASSPGQGRGGYTF. The DNA sequence reads TGTGCCAGCAGCCCAGGACAGGGGAGGGGTGGCTACACCTTC.